This section outlines one T cell receptor beta chain sequence together with its context. Its cognate antigen is unknown. The sample comes from a study of graft-versus-host responses after intestinal transplantation. Germline V gene data show CDR1 as LNHDA and CDR2 as SQIVND (reference sequence). The V segment lost 2 bases and the J segment 3 bases; nucleotides outside the gene matches: 3. This CDR3 has 15 amino acids. Study-level points and caveats: After transplant, early declines in HvG clones were associated with peak levels of circulating GvH clones. Analysis identified GvH clones in recipient marrow, with some appearing first in ileum or blood.

The data were produced by immunoSEQ multiplex PCR, yet TCRdb's version contains in-frame clones alone and is incomplete. The sample consists of approximately 9,500 clones, about 91% of them appearing once. The chain couples TRBV19 to TRBJ2-3; 9 nucleotides match TRBD2. This TCR was recovered from a human patient who received an intestinal transplant, so some T cells may come from the graft donor. The source was PBMCs, collected roughly six weeks after intestinal transplantation. The CDR3 protein is CASSIIAGATDTQYF. CDR3 nucleotide sequence: TGTGCCAGTAGTATAATAGCGGGGGCTACAGATACGCAGTATTTT.